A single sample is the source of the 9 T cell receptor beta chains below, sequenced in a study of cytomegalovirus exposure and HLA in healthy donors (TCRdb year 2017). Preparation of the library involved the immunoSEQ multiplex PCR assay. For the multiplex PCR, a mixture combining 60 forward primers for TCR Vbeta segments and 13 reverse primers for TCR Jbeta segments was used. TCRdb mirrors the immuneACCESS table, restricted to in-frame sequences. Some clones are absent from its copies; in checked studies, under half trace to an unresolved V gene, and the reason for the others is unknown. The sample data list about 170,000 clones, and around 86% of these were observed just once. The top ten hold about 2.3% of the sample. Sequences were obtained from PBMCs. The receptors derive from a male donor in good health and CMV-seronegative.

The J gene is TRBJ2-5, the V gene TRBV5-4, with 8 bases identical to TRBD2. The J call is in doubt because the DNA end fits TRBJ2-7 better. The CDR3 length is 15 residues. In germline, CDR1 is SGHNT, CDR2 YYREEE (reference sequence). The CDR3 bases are TGTGCCAGCAGCTTGAATCCTAGCGGGTCCTACGAGCAGTACTTC. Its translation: CASSLNPSGSYEQYF.

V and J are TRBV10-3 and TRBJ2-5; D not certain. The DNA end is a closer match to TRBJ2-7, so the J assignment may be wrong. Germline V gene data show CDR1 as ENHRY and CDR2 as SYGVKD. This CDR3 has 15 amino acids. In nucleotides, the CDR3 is TGTGCCATCAGTGAGTCGGGCAGCCCCTCCTACGAGCAGTACTTC. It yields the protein CAISESGSPSYEQYF.

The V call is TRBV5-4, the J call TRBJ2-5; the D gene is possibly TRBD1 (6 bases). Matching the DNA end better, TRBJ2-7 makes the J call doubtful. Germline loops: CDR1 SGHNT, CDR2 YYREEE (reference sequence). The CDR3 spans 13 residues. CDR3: CASKTGSSYEQYF. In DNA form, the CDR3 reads TGTGCCAGCAAAACAGGGAGCTCCTACGAGCAGTACTTC.

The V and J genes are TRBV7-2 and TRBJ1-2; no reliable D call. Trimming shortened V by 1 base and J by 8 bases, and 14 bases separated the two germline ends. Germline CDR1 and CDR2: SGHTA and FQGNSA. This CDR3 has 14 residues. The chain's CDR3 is CASSLDWAERGYTF. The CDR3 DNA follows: TGTGCCAGCAGCTTAGATTGGGCCGAAAGGGGCTACACCTTC.

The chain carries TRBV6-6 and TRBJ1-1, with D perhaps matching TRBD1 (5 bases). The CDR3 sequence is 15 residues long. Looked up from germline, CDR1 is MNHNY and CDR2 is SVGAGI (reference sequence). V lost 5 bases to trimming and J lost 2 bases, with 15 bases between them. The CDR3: CASSNQGGRNTEAFF. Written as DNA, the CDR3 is TGTGCCAGCAGTAATCAGGGAGGCCGTAACACTGAAGCTTTCTTT.

CDR3 nucleotides: TGCAGCGTTGGCGGGACTAGCGGACCTAGGGATGCGCAGTATTTT. Translation gives CSVGGTSGPRDAQYF. V and J are TRBV29-1 and TRBJ2-3; TRBD2 matches at 11 bases. Germline V gene sequence: CDR1 SQVTM, CDR2 ANQGSEA. The CDR3 has 15 amino acids. The V gene end was trimmed by 4 bases and the J gene end by 10 bases; junction bases not matched to a gene: 13.

The CDR3 is CATSRAGGNQPQHF. DNA for the CDR3: TGTGCCACCAGCAGAGCGGGGGGGAATCAGCCCCAGCATTTT. V usage is TRBV15 and J usage is TRBJ1-5, with D possibly matching TRBD1 (5 bases). The CDR3 covers 14 residues. Germline CDR1 reads LNHNV; CDR2 reads YYDKDF (reference sequence). Trimming cost V 1 base and J 4 bases, with 8 bases left between them.

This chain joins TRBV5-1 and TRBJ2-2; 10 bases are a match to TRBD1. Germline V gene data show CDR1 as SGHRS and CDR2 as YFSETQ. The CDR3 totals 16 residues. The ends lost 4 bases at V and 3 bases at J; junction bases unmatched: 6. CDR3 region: CASSPGQGLDTGELFF. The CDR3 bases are TGCGCCAGCAGCCCGGGACAGGGGTTGGACACCGGGGAGCTGTTTTTT.

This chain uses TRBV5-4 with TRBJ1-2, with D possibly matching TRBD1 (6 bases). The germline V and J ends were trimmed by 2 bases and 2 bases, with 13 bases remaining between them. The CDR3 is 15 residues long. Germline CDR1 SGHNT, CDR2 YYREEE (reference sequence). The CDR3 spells CASSLGDIGNYGYTF. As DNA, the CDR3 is TGTGCCAGCAGCTTAGGGGACATCGGAAACTATGGCTACACCTTC.